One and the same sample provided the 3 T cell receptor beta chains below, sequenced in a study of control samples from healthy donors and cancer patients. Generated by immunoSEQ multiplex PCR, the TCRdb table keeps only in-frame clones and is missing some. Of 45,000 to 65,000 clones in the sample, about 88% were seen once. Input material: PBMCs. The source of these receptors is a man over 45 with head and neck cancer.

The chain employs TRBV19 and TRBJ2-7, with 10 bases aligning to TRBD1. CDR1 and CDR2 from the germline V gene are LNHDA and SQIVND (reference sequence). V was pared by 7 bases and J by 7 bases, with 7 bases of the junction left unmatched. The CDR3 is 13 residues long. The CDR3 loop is CASKDDRGLEQYF. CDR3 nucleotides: TGTGCCAGTAAAGACGACAGGGGGCTTGAGCAGTACTTC.

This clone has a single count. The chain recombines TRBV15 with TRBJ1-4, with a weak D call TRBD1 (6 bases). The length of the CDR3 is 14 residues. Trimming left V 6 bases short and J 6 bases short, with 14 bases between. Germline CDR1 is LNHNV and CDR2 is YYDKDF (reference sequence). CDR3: CATRKTGNDEKLFF. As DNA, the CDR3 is TGTGCCACCAGAAAAACAGGGAACGATGAAAAACTGTTTTTT. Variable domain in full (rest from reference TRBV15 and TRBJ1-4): DAMVIQNPRYQVTQFGKPVTLSCSQTLNHNVMYWYQQKSSQAPKLLFHYYDKDFNNEADTPDNFQSRRPNTSFCFLDIRSPGLGDTAMYLCATRKTGNDEKLFFGSGTQLSVL.

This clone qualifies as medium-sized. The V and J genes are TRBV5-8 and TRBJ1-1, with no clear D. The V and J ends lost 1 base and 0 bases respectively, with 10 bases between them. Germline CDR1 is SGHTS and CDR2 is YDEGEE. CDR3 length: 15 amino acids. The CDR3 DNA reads TGTGCCAGCAGCTTGTATGCAGGAATGAACACTGAAGCTTTCTTT. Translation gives CASSLYAGMNTEAFF.